This T cell receptor (beta chain) was identified in a study of cytomegalovirus exposure and HLA in healthy donors. Points on this clone: Its specificity is unknown.

60 Vbeta and 13 Jbeta primers were used in PCR. Sequenced by immunoSEQ multiplex PCR; TCRdb stores in-frame clones only, minus some. The sample records some 130,000 clones, roughly 80% being singletons. Notes on the study in general: TRBV6-2, TRBV6-3 and other indistinguishable V segments were excluded. Presence/absence comparisons presumed near-even sequencing depth among donors.

The donors (healthy individuals) were bone marrow donors. Germline assignment: CDR1 SGHRS and CDR2 YFSETQ. The CDR3 extends over 14 amino acids. Trimming shortened V by 2 bases and J by 8 bases, and 13 bases separated the two germline ends. The sequence was collected from a male donor in good health and CMV-seronegative. The chain couples TRBV5-1 to TRBJ1-4; D remains ambiguous. The source material was PBMCs. CDR3 in DNA: TGCGCCAGCAGCTTACTCGCTGATAGCGAAAAACTGTTTTTT. Its protein product is CASSLLADSEKLFF.